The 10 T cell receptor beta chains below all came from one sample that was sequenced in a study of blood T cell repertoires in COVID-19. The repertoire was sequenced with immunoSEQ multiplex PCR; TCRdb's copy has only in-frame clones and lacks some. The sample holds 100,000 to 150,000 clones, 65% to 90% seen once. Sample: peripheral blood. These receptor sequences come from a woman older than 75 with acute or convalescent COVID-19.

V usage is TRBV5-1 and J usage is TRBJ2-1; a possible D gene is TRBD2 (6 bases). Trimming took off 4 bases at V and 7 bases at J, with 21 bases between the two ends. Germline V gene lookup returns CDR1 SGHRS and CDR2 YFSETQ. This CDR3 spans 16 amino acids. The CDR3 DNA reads TGCGCCAGCAGCCTAGGACTACCGGGAGAGGTTAATGAGCAGTTCTTC. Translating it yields CASSLGLPGEVNEQFF.

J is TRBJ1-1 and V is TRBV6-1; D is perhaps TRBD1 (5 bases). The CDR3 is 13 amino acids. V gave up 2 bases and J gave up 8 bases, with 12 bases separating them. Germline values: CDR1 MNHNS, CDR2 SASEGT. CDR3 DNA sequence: TGTGCCAGCAGTGAATCAGGGAGGCTGGAAGCTTTCTTT. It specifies CASSESGRLEAFF.

CDR3 loop: CASKKGREYTIYF. In nucleotides, the CDR3 is TGTGCCAGCAAAAAGGGGCGGGAATACACCATATATTTT. The V and J genes are TRBV2 and TRBJ1-3, with D possibly TRBD1 on 5 matching bases. V was pared by 7 bases and J by 8 bases, with 15 bases between. This CDR3 has 13 amino acids. Germline CDR1 is SNHLY and CDR2 is FYNNEI.

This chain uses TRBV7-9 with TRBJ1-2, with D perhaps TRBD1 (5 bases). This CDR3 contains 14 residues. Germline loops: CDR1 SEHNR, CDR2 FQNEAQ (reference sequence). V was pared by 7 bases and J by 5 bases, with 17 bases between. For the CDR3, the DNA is TGTGCCAGCACCCACCCGGGGACTCCTTATGGCTACACCTTC. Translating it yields CASTHPGTPYGYTF.

The CDR3 reads CASSDPTDSGNTIYF. The CDR3 nucleotides read TGCGCCAGCAGTGACCCGACAGACTCTGGAAACACCATATATTTT. The J gene is TRBJ1-3, the V gene TRBV5-1, with D tentatively TRBD1 (5 bases). CDR3 length: 15 residues. Germline V CDR1 and CDR2: SGHRS, YFSETQ. The germline V and J ends were trimmed by 5 bases and 0 bases, with 12 bases remaining between them.

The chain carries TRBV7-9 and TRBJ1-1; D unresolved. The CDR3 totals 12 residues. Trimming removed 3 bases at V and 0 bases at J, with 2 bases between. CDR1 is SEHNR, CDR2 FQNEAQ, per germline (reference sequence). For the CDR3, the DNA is TGTGCCAGCAGCTTCATGAACACTGAAGCTTTCTTT. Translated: CASSFMNTEAFF.

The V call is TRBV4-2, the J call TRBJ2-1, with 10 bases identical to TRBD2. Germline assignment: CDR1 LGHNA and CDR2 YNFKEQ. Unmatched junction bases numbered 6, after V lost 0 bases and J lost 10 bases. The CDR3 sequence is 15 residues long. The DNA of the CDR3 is TGTGCCAGCAGCCAAGAGGGGGCTAGCGGGGGAGAGCAGTTCTTC. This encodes CASSQEGASGGEQFF.

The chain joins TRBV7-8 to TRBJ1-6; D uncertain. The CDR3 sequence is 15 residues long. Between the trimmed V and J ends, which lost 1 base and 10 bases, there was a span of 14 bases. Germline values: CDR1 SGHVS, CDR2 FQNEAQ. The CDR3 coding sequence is TGTGCCAGCAGCTTAGTGACGGGTGCAAAGTCACCCCTCCACTTT. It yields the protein CASSLVTGAKSPLHF.

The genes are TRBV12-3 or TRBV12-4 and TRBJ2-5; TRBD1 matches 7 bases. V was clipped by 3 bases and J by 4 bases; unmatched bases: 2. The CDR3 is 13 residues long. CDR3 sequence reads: CASSLTGPETQYF. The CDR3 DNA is TGTGCCAGCAGTTTGACAGGGCCAGAGACCCAGTACTTC.

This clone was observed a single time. CDR3 amino acids: CASSMTGLSNSPLHF. The CDR3 DNA sequence: TGTGCCAGCAGCATGACAGGTCTTAGTAATTCACCCCTCCACTTT. This sequence joins TRBV2 and TRBJ1-6; weak D call: TRBD1 (6 bases). The germline V gene encodes CDR1 SNHLY and CDR2 FYNNEI. The CDR3 spans 15 residues. Between the trimmed V and J ends, which lost 6 bases and 6 bases, there was a span of 15 bases.